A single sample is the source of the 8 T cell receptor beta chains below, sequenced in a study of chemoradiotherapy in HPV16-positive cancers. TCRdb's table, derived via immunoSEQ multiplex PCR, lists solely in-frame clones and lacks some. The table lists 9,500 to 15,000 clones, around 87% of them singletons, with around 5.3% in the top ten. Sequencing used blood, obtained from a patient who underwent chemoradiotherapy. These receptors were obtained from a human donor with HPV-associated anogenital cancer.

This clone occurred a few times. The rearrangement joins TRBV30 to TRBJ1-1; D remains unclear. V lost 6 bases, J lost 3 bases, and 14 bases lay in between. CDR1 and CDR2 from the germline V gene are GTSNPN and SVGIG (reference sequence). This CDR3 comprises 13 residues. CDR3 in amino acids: CACRLGFDTEAFF. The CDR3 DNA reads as TGTGCCTGCAGATTGGGTTTTGACACTGAAGCTTTCTTT.

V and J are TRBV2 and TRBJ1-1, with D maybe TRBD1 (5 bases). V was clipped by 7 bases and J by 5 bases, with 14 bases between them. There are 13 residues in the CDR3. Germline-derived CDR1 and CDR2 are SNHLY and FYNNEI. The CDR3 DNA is TGTGCCAGCAATATCCAGGGTCGAACTGAAGCTTTCTTT. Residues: CASNIQGRTEAFF.

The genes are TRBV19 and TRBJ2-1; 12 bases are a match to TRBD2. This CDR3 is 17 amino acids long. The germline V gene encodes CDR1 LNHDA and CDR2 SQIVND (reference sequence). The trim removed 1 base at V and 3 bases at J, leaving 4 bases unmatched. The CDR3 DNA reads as TGTGCCAGTAGTATAGGGAGACTAGCGGGGGTCTACAATGAGCAGTTCTTC. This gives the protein CASSIGRLAGVYNEQFF.

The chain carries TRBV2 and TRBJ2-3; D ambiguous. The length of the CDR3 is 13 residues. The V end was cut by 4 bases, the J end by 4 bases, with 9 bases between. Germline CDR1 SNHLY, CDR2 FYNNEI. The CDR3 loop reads CASSGIASDTQYF. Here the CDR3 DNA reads TGTGCCAGCAGTGGAATAGCATCAGATACGCAGTATTTT.

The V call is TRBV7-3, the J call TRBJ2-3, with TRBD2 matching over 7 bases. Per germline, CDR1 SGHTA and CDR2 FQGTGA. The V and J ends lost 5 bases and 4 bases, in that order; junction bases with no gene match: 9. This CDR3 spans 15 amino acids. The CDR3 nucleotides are TGTGCCAGCAGCCCAGGGCGGGGGTCATCAGATACGCAGTATTTT. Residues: CASSPGRGSSDTQYF.

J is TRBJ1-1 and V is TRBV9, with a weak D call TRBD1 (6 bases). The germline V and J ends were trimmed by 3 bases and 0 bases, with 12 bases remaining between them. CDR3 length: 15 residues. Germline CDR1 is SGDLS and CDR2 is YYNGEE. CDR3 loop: CASSEGGKMNTEAFF. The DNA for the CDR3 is TGTGCCAGCAGCGAGGGGGGAAAAATGAACACTGAAGCTTTCTTT.

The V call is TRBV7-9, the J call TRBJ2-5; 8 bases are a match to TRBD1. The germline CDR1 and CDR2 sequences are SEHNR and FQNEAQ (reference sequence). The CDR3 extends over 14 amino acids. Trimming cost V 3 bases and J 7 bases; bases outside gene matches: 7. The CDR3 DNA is TGTGCCAGCAGCTTTAACAGGGGGGTTGGGACCCAGTACTTC. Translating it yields CASSFNRGVGTQYF.

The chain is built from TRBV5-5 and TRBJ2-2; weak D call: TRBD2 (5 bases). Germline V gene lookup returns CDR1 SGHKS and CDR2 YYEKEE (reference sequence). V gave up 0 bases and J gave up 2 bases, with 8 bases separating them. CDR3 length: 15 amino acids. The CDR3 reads CASSLGDYNTGELFF. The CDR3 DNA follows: TGTGCCAGCAGCTTGGGTGACTATAACACCGGGGAGCTGTTTTTT.